This T cell receptor (beta chain) was observed in a study of blood T cell repertoires in COVID-19. Germline V CDR1 and CDR2: SGHRS, YFSETQ. The V gene lost 4 bases and the J gene lost 8 bases, with 21 bases spanning the gap. The CDR3 is 15 residues long. Some clones are missing from TCRdb's copy, which holds only in-frame ones; the method was immunoSEQ multiplex PCR. This table holds 200,000 or so clones, more than 70% found once. Material: PBMCs or T cells enriched from blood (not recorded which). The origin of this receptor is a woman under 30 who had recovered from COVID-19. The chain couples TRBV5-1 to TRBJ1-2, with D perhaps matching TRBD1 (6 bases). Here the CDR3 DNA reads TGCGCCAGCAGCCGGGAGGTTGGGGGGCAGATCGGCTACACCTTC. As protein: CASSREVGGQIGYTF.